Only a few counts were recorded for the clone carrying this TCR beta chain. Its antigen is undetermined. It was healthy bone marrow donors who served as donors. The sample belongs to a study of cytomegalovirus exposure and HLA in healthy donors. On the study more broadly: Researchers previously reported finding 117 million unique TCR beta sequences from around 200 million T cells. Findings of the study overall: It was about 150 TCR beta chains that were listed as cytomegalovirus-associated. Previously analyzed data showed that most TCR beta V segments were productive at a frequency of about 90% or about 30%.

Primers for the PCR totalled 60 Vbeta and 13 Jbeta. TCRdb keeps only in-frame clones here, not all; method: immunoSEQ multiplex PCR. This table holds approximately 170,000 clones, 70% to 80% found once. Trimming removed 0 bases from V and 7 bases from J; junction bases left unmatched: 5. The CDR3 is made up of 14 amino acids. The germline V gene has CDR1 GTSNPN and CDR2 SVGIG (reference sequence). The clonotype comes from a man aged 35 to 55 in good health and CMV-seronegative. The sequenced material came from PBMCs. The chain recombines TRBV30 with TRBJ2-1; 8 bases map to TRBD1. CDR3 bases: TGTGCCTGGAGTGTGGGTACAGGGGGGAATGAGCAGTTCTTC. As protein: CAWSVGTGGNEQFF.